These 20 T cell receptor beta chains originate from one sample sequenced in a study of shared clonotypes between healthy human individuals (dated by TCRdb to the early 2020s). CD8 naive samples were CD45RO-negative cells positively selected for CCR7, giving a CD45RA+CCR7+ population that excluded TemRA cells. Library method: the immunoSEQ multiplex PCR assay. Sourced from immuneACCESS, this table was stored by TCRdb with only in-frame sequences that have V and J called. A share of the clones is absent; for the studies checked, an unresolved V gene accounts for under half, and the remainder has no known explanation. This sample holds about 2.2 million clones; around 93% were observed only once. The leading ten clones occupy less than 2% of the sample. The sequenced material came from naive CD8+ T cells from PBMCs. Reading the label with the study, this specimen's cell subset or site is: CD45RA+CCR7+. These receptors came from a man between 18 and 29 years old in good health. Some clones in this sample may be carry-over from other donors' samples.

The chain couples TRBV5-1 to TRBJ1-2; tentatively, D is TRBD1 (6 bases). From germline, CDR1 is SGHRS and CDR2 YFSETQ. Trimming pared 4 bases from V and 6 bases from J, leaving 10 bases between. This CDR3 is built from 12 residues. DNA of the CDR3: TGCGCCAGCAGCCCATGGACAGATGGCTACACCTTC. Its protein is CASSPWTDGYTF. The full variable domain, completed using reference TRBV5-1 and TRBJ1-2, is KAGVTQTPRYLIKTRGQQVTLSCSPISGHRSVSWYQQTPGQGLQFLFEYFSETQRNKGNFPGRFSGRQFSNSRSEMNVSTLELGDSALYLCASSPWTDGYTFGSGTRLTVV.

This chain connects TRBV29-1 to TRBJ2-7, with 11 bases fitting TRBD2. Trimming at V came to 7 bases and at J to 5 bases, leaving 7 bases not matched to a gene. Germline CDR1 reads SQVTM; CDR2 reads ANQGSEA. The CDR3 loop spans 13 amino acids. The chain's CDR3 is CSARLAGSHEQYF. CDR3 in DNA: TGCAGCGCCAGACTAGCGGGATCCCACGAGCAGTACTTC.

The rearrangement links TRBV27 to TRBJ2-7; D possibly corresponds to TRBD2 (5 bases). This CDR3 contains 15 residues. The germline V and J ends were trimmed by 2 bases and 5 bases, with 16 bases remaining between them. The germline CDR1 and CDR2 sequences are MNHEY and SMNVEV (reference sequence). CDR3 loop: CASSLRRWVADEQYF. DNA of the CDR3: TGTGCCAGCAGTTTACGGAGGTGGGTGGCAGACGAGCAGTACTTC.

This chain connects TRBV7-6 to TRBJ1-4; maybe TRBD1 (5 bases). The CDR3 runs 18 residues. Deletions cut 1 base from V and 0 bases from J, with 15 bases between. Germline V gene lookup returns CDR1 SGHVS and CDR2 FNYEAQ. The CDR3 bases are TGTGCCAGCAGCTTAGGTCCCGCGGGCAGGGCAACTAATGAAAAACTGTTTTTT. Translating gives CASSLGPAGRATNEKLFF.

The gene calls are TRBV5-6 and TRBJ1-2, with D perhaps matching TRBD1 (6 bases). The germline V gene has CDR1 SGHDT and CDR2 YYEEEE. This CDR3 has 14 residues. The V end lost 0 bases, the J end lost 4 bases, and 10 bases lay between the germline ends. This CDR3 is CASSLAQGTYGYTF. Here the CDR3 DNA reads TGTGCCAGCAGCTTGGCCCAGGGGACCTATGGCTACACCTTC.

Here the CDR3 DNA reads TGTGCCAGCAGTCGGAGGGGGACAGCTCCCTACGAGCAGTACTTC. It codes for CASSRRGTAPYEQYF. This chain joins TRBV2 and TRBJ2-7, with a tentative D call TRBD1 (7 bases). The CDR3 covers 15 residues. CDR1 and CDR2 from the germline V gene are SNHLY and FYNNEI. Deletions cut 5 bases from V and 2 bases from J, with 16 bases between.

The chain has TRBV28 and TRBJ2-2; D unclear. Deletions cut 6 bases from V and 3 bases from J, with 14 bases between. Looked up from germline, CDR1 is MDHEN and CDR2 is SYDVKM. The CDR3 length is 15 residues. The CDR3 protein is CASSPISSYTGELFF. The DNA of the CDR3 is TGTGCCAGCAGCCCTATTTCGTCATACACCGGGGAGCTGTTTTTT.

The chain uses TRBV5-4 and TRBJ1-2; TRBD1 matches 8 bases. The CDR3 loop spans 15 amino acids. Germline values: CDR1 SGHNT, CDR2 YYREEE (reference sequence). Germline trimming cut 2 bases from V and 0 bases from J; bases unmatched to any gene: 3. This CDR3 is CASSLDRGTNYGYTF. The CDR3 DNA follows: TGTGCCAGCAGCTTAGACAGGGGAACTAACTATGGCTACACCTTC.

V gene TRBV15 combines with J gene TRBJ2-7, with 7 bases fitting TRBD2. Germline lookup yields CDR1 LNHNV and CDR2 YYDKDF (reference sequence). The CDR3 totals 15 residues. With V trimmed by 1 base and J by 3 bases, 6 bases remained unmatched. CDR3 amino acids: CATSRAPLAIYEQYF. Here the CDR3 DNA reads TGTGCCACCAGCAGAGCGCCACTAGCGATCTACGAGCAGTACTTC.

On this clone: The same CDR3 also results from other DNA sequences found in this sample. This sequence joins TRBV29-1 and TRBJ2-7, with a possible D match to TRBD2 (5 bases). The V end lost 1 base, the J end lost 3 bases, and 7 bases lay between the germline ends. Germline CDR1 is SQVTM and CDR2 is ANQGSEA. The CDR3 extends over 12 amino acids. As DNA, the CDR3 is TGCAGCGTTGAAGCCGGGATCTACGAGCAGTACTTC. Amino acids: CSVEAGIYEQYF.

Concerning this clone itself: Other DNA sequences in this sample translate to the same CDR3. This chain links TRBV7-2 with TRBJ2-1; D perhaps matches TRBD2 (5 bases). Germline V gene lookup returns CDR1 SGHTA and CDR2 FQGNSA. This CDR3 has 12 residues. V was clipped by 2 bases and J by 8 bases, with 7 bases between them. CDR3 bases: TGTGCCAGCAGCTTACGAGGGTATGAGCAGTTCTTC. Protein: CASSLRGYEQFF. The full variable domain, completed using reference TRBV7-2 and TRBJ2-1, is GAGVSQSPSNKVTEKGKDVELRCDPISGHTALYWYRQSLGQGLEFLIYFQGNSAPDKSGLPSDRFSAERTGGSVSTLTIQRTQQEDSAVYLCASSLRGYEQFFGPGTRLTVL.

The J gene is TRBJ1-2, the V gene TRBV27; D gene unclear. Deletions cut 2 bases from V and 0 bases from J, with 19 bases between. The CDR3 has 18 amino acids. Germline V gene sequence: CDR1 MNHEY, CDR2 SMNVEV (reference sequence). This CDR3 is CASSLVRDVIRANYGYTF. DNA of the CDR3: TGTGCCAGCAGTTTAGTACGAGACGTTATCCGAGCTAACTATGGCTACACCTTC.

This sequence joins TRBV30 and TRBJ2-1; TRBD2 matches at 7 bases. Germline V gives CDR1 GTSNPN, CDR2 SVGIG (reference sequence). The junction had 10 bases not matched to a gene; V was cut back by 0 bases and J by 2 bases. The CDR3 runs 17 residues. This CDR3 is CAWSVYWGEGTYNEQFF. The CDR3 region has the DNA TGTGCCTGGAGTGTATATTGGGGGGAGGGGACCTACAATGAGCAGTTCTTC.

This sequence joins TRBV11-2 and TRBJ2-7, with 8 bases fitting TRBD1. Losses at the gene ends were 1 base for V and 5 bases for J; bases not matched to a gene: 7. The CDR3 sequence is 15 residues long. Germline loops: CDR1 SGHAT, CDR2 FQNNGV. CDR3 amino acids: CASSLVAGGINEQYF. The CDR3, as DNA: TGTGCCAGCAGCTTAGTAGCAGGGGGCATCAACGAGCAGTACTTC.

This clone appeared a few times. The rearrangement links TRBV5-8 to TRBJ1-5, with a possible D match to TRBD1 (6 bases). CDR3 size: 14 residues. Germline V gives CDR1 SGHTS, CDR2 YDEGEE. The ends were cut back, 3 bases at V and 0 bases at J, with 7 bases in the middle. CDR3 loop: CASSYRVSNQPQHF. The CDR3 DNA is TGTGCCAGCAGCTACAGGGTTAGCAATCAGCCCCAGCATTTT. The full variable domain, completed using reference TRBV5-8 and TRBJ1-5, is EAGVTQSPTHLIKTRGQQATLRCSPISGHTSVYWYQQALGLGLQFLLWYDEGEERNRGNFPPRFSGRQFPNYSSELNVNALELEDSALYLCASSYRVSNQPQHFGDGTRLSIL.

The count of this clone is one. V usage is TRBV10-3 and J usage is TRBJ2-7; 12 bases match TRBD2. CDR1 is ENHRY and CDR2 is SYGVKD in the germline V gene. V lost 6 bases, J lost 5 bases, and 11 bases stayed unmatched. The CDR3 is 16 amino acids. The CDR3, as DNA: TGTGCCATCAGGGGAGTCCTAGCGGGAGGGTCCCACGAGCAGTACTTC. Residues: CAIRGVLAGGSHEQYF.

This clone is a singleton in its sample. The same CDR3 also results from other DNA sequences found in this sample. CDR3 sequence: CASSLPAFYEQYF. The CDR3 DNA follows: TGTGCCAGCAGCTTACCGGCTTTTTACGAGCAGTACTTC. The rearrangement uses TRBV7-9 and TRBJ2-7; unclear D gene. The CDR3 sequence is 13 residues long. Trimming removed 2 bases at V and 4 bases at J, with 9 bases between. The germline gives CDR1 SEHNR, CDR2 FQNEAQ (reference sequence).

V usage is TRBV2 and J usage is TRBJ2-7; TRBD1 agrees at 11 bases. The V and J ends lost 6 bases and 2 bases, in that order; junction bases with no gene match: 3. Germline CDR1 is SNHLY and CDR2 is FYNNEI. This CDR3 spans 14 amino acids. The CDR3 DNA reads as TGTGCCAGCAGCTGGACAGGGGGCACCTACGAGCAGTACTTC. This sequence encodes CASSWTGGTYEQYF.

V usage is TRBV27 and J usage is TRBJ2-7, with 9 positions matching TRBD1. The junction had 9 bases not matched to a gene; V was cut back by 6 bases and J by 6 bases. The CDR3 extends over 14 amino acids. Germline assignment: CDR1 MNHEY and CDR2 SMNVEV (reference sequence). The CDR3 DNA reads TGTGCCAGCAGATCCGGGACAGGGCTATCCGAGCAGTACTTC. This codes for CASRSGTGLSEQYF.

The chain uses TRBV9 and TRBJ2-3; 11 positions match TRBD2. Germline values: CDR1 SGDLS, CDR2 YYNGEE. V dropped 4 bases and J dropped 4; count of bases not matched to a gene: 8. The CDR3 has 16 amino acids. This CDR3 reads CASSFTSGSLADTQYF. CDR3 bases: TGTGCCAGCAGCTTTACTAGCGGGAGTTTGGCAGATACGCAGTATTTT.